The sequence of this T cell receptor (beta chain) was determined in a study of blood T cell repertoires in COVID-19. This CDR3 is 12 amino acids long. V lost 6 bases and J lost 3; bases outside the gene matches: 0. The germline V gene encodes CDR1 WNHNN and CDR2 SYGVQD (reference sequence). This clone was seen more than once but under ten times. Here immunoSEQ multiplex PCR was the method, and the copy in TCRdb shows in-frame clones only, minus some. The sample has approximately 90,000 clones; about 85% are singletons. The sequence was collected from a human donor in a cohort sampled during active COVID-19. The chain employs TRBV10-1 and TRBJ2-7; 9 bases are shared with TRBD1. Sequenced sample: peripheral blood. The CDR3: CASRTGGYEQYF. As DNA, the CDR3 is TGCGCCAGCAGGACAGGGGGCTACGAGCAGTACTTC.